What follows are 21 T cell receptor beta chains derived from one specimen sequenced in a study of cytotoxic CD8 clonotypes in ibrutinib-treated CLL. The repertoire was sequenced with immunoSEQ multiplex PCR; TCRdb's copy has only in-frame clones and lacks some. The table lists 150,000 or so clones, about 72% of them singletons. The sequencing here drew on PBMCs, taken after 12 months of ibrutinib treatment. Receptor source: a human donor with chronic lymphocytic leukemia.

The V gene is TRBV2, the J gene TRBJ2-4, with 10 nucleotides matching TRBD2. V lost 7 bases, J lost 6 bases, and 9 bases stayed unmatched. The CDR3 sequence is 15 residues long. Germline CDR1 reads SNHLY; CDR2 reads FYNNEI. CDR3 sequence (DNA): TGTGCCAGCATCAGGAGCGCTAGCGGGGGAAACATTCAGTACTTC. Amino acids: CASIRSASGGNIQYF. The full variable domain, in which reference TRBV2 and TRBJ2-4 provide the parts outside the CDR3, is EPEVTQTPSHQVTQMGQEVILRCVPISNHLYFYWYRQILGQKVEFLVSFYNNEISEKSEIFDDQFSVERPDGSNFTLKIRSTKLEDSAMYFCASIRSASGGNIQYFGAGTRLSVL.

The chain combines TRBV28 with TRBJ1-4; tentative D call: TRBD1 (6 bases). The CDR3 runs to 15 residues. V lost 3 bases to trimming and J lost 8 bases, with 16 bases between them. Germline V gives CDR1 MDHEN, CDR2 SYDVKM. This chain's CDR3 is CASSFGGGSEEKLFF. CDR3 in DNA: TGTGCCAGCAGTTTCGGGGGGGGCTCGGAGGAAAAACTGTTTTTT.

The chain combines TRBV2 with TRBJ2-1; 8 bases line up with TRBD2. This CDR3 is 14 amino acids long. CDR1 SNHLY and CDR2 FYNNEI come from the germline V gene. Unmatched junction bases numbered 4, after V lost 5 bases and J lost 4 bases. The CDR3 region has the DNA TGTGCCAGCAGTTTAAGCGGGGGTTACAATGAGCAGTTCTTC. Translating it yields CASSLSGGYNEQFF.

The table lists this clone with a few counts. The gene calls are TRBV5-6 and TRBJ2-2, with 10 bases lining up with TRBD1. Germline V CDR1 and CDR2: SGHDT, YYEEEE. This CDR3 comprises 16 residues. Unmatched junction bases numbered 6, after V lost 3 bases and J lost 4 bases. Here the CDR3 reads CASSSRQGAGTGELFF. The DNA of the CDR3 is TGTGCCAGCAGCTCCAGACAGGGGGCGGGCACCGGGGAGCTGTTTTTT.

This clone was found once. The chain has TRBV7-9 and TRBJ2-1; TRBD2 matches 9 bases. This CDR3 region has 13 residues. The germline CDR1 and CDR2 sequences are SEHNR and FQNEAQ (reference sequence). After removal of 7 bases from V and 9 bases from J, the junction contained 7 bases not matched to a gene. The CDR3 here is CASKGLAGREQFF. CDR3 DNA: TGTGCCAGCAAGGGACTAGCTGGGCGTGAGCAGTTCTTC.

J is TRBJ2-1 and V is TRBV6-5, with 8 bases fitting TRBD2. This CDR3 is 16 amino acids long. V shed 2 bases, J shed 1 base, and the junction held 4 bases outside the gene matches. Germline lookup yields CDR1 MNHEY and CDR2 SVGAGI. The CDR3 sequence is CASSYGLAGSYNEQFF. The DNA for the CDR3 is TGTGCCAGCAGTTACGGGCTAGCGGGTTCCTACAATGAGCAGTTCTTC.

The CDR3 region is CASSPDYTDTQYF. The CDR3 DNA follows: TGTGCCAGCAGCCCGGACTACACAGATACGCAGTATTTT. The chain recombines TRBV11-2 with TRBJ2-3, with D possibly TRBD2 on 6 matching bases. The germline V gene encodes CDR1 SGHAT and CDR2 FQNNGV. The CDR3 is 13 residues long. Trimming stripped 5 bases from V and 2 bases from J, with 8 bases between.

The table lists this clone with a count of one. The chain is built from TRBV7-2 and TRBJ2-3, with D hard to call. The ends were cut back, 2 bases at V and 0 bases at J, with 9 bases in the middle. Germline CDR1 is SGHTA and CDR2 is FQGNSA. There are 15 residues in the CDR3. As DNA, the CDR3 is TGTGCCAGCAGCTTAAGCGCCTCTAGCACAGATACGCAGTATTTT. Its translation: CASSLSASSTDTQYF.

The chain carries TRBV7-2 and TRBJ1-5; a weak D match, TRBD1 (5 bases). The germline V and J ends were trimmed by 1 base and 0 bases, with 7 bases remaining between them. Looked up from germline, CDR1 is SGHTA and CDR2 is FQGNSA. The CDR3 runs 15 residues. As DNA, the CDR3 is TGTGCCAGCAGCTTAGGACAGTATAGCAATCAGCCCCAGCATTTT. The encoded protein is CASSLGQYSNQPQHF. The full variable domain, in which reference TRBV7-2 and TRBJ1-5 provide the parts outside the CDR3, is GAGVSQSPSNKVTEKGKDVELRCDPISGHTALYWYRQSLGQGLEFLIYFQGNSAPDKSGLPSDRFSAERTGGSVSTLTIQRTQQEDSAVYLCASSLGQYSNQPQHFGDGTRLSIL.

CDR3 loop: CASSYSMGQISYEQYF. The CDR3 region has the DNA TGTGCCAGCAGTTACTCGATGGGACAGATTAGCTACGAGCAGTACTTC. The chain links TRBV6-5 to TRBJ2-7; 7 positions agree with TRBD1. CDR3 length: 16 amino acids. Germline assignment: CDR1 MNHEY and CDR2 SVGAGI. V lost 0 bases and J lost 3; bases outside the gene matches: 8.

The chain couples TRBV5-1 to TRBJ1-4; the D gene is possibly TRBD1 (5 bases). V was shortened by 3 bases and J by 0 bases, with 9 bases between the two germline ends. Germline V gene lookup returns CDR1 SGHRS and CDR2 YFSETQ. This CDR3 spans 15 amino acids. CDR3 residues: CASSWGTTTNEKLFF. CDR3 bases: TGCGCCAGCAGCTGGGGGACTACAACTAATGAAAAACTGTTTTTT.

The chain employs TRBV5-5 and TRBJ2-7, with D unresolved. This CDR3 has 15 residues. Germline CDR1 SGHKS, CDR2 YYEKEE (reference sequence). V gave up 0 bases and J gave up 7 bases, with 17 bases separating them. Here the CDR3 reads CASSLVSAVRIEQYF. DNA of the CDR3: TGTGCCAGCAGCTTGGTATCCGCTGTTCGTATTGAGCAGTACTTC.

There are a few counts of this clone. This chain joins TRBV5-1 and TRBJ1-2; D is unresolved. This CDR3 contains 12 residues. Germline V lookup: CDR1 SGHRS, CDR2 YFSETQ. V lost 3 bases, J lost 4 bases, and 7 bases lay in between. CDR3 nucleotide sequence: TGCGCCAGCAGCTCTGACACCTATGGCTACACCTTC. Protein: CASSSDTYGYTF.

The chain joins TRBV13 to TRBJ1-1, with D possibly TRBD1 on 6 matching bases. The CDR3 has 13 amino acids. Trimming shortened V by 7 bases and J by 9 bases, and 18 bases separated the two germline ends. Germline V CDR1 and CDR2: PRHDT, FYEKMQ (reference sequence). CDR3 DNA: TGTGCCAGCACCTCCCAGGGGTTTTCAAAAGCTTTCTTT. It specifies CASTSQGFSKAFF.

The J gene is TRBJ1-2, the V gene TRBV6-1; 7 bases are shared with TRBD1. This CDR3 has 13 residues. Trimming cost V 5 bases and J 4 bases; bases outside gene matches: 4. Per the germline V gene, CDR1 is MNHNS and CDR2 is SASEGT. The CDR3 reads CASSKTGSYGYTF. The CDR3 nucleotides read TGTGCCAGCAGTAAGACAGGGTCCTATGGCTACACCTTC.

The V and J genes are TRBV29-1 and TRBJ2-3; D is undetermined. There are 12 residues in the CDR3. Germline V gene data show CDR1 as SQVTM and CDR2 as ANQGSEA. Trimming cost V 7 bases and J 6 bases, with 14 bases left between them. The CDR3 is CSAGLPGDTQYF. The DNA for the CDR3 is TGCAGCGCGGGCCTTCCCGGCGATACGCAGTATTTT.

This chain connects TRBV10-3 to TRBJ2-3; D is possibly TRBD1 or TRBD2 (6 bases each). From germline, CDR1 is ENHRY and CDR2 SYGVKD. The CDR3 sequence is 14 residues long. V was clipped by 7 bases and J by 3 bases, with 14 bases between them. The CDR3 sequence is CAITDRGQTDTQYF. The CDR3 coding sequence is TGTGCCATCACTGATCGGGGGCAAACAGATACGCAGTATTTT.

The chain couples TRBV30 to TRBJ1-4; D might be TRBD1 (6 bases). The CDR3 is made up of 14 amino acids. Germline loops: CDR1 GTSNPN, CDR2 SVGIG (reference sequence). Trimming took off 0 bases at V and 7 bases at J, with 12 bases between the two ends. Written as DNA, the CDR3 is TGTGCCTGGAGTGTCTTTAGGGGGTCTGAAAAACTGTTTTTT. It yields the protein CAWSVFRGSEKLFF.

The chain joins TRBV6-1 to TRBJ1-5, with D hard to call. Trimming cost V 2 bases and J 5 bases, with 7 bases left between them. The CDR3 length is 13 residues. CDR1 is MNHNS and CDR2 is SASEGT in the germline V gene. CDR3 sequence reads: CASSEQQYQPQHF. The CDR3 nucleotides are TGTGCCAGCAGTGAACAACAGTATCAGCCCCAGCATTTT.

To note about this clone: In the same sample, other DNA sequences code for this CDR3. V gene TRBV28 combines with J gene TRBJ2-7, with D hard to call. Deletions cut 6 bases from V and 4 bases from J, with 10 bases between. CDR1 and CDR2 (germline): MDHEN, SYDVKM. This CDR3 has 12 residues. This CDR3 is CASSLVSYEQYF. The CDR3 region has the DNA TGTGCCAGCAGCTTAGTGTCATACGAGCAGTACTTC.

The V and J genes are TRBV29-1 and TRBJ2-7; 7 nucleotides align to TRBD2. Germline V CDR1 and CDR2: SQVTM, ANQGSEA. The CDR3 totals 13 residues. The trim removed 4 bases at V and 3 bases at J, leaving 6 bases unmatched. CDR3 nucleotide sequence: TGCAGCGTTGTGTCTAGCGGTTACTACGAGCAGTACTTC. As protein: CSVVSSGYYEQYF.